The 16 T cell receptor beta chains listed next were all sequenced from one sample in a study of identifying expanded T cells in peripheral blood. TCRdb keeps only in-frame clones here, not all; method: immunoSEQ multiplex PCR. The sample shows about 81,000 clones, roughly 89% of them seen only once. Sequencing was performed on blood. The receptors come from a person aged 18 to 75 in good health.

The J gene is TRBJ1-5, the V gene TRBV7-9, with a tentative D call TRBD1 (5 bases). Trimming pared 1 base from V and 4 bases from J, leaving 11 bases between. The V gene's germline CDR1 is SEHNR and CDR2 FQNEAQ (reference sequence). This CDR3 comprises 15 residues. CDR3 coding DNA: TGTGCCAGCAGCTTAGGGGGGACGGTTAATCAGCCCCAGCATTTT. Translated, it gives CASSLGGTVNQPQHF. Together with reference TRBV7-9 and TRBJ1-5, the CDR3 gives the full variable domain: DTGVSQNPRHKITKRGQNVTFRCDPISEHNRLYWYRQTLGQGPEFLTYFQNEAQLEKSRLLSDRFSAERPKGSFSTLEIQRTEQGDSAMYLCASSLGGTVNQPQHFGDGTRLSIL.

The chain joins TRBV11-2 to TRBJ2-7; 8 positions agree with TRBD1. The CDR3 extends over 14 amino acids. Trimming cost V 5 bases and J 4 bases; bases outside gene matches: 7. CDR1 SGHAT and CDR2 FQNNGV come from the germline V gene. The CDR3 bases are TGTGCCAGCAGCATCGGACAGGGAGAATACGAGCAGTACTTC. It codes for CASSIGQGEYEQYF.

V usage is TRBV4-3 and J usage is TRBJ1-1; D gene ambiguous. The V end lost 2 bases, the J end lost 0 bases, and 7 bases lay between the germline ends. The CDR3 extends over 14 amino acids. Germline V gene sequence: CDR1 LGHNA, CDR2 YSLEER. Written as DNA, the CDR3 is TGCGCCAGCAGCCAACTAGGGATGAACACTGAAGCTTTCTTT. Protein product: CASSQLGMNTEAFF.

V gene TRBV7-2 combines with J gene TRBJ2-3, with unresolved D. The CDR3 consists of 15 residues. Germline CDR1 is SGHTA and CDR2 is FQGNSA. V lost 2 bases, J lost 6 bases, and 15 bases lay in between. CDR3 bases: TGTGCCAGCAGCTTAAGTCCAAGTTCGTCGGATACGCAGTATTTT. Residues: CASSLSPSSSDTQYF.

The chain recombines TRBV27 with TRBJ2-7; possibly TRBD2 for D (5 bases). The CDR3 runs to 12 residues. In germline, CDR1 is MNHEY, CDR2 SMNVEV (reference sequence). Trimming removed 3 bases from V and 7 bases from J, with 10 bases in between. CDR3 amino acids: CASSFNRGEQYF. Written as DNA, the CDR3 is TGTGCCAGCAGTTTTAATAGAGGGGAGCAGTACTTC.

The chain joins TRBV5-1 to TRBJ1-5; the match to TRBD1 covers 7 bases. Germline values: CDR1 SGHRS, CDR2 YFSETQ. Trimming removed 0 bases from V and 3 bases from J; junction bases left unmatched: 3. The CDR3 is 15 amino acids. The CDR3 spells CASSLGDSVNQPQHF. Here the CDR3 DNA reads TGCGCCAGCAGCTTGGGGGACAGTGTCAATCAGCCCCAGCATTTT.

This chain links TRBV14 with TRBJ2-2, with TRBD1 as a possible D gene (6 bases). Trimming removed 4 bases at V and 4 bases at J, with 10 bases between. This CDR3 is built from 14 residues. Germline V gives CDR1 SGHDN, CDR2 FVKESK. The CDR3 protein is CASSLDRSTGELFF. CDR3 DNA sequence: TGTGCCAGCAGCCTCGACAGGAGCACCGGGGAGCTGTTTTTT. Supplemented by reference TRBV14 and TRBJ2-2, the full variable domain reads EAGVTQFPSHSVIEKGQTVTLRCDPISGHDNLYWYRRVMGKEIKFLLHFVKESKQDESGMPNNRFLAERTGGTYSTLKVQPAELEDSGVYFCASSLDRSTGELFFGEGSRLTVL.

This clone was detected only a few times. CDR3 region: CASSTTGTSGRSYF. CDR3 coding DNA: TGTGCCAGCAGCACCACCGGGACTAGCGGGAGGAGTTACTTC. V is TRBV7-2 and J is TRBJ2-7, with 15 bases matching TRBD2. CDR1 SGHTA and CDR2 FQGNSA come from the germline V gene. CDR3 size: 14 residues. V trimming: 5 bases; J trimming: 13 bases; junction bases outside the gene matches: 9. Together with reference TRBV7-2 and TRBJ2-7, the CDR3 gives the full variable domain: GAGVSQSPSNKVTEKGKDVELRCDPISGHTALYWYRQSLGQGLEFLIYFQGNSAPDKSGLPSDRFSAERTGGSVSTLTIQRTQQEDSAVYLCASSTTGTSGRSYFGPGTRLTVT.

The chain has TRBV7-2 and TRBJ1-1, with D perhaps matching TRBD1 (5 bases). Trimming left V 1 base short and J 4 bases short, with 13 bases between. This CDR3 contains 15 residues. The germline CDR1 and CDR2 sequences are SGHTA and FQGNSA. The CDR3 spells CASSLVRGMSTEAFF. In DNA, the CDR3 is TGTGCCAGCAGCTTAGTCCGGGGGATGAGCACTGAAGCTTTCTTT.

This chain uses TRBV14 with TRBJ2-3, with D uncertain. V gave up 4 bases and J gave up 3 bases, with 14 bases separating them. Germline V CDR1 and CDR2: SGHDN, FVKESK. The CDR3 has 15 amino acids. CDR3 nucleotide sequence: TGTGCCAGCAGCCTCGGTCGGTCGTGGACAGATACGCAGTATTTT. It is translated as CASSLGRSWTDTQYF.

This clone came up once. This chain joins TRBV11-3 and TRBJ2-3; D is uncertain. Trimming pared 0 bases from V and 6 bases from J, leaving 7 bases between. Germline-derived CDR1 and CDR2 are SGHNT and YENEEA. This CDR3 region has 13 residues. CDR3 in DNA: TGTGCCAGCAGCTTAGATCATGGGGATACGCAGTATTTT. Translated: CASSLDHGDTQYF.

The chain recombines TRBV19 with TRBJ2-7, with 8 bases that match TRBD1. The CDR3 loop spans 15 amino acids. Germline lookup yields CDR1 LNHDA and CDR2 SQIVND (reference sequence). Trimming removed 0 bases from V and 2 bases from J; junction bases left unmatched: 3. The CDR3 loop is CASSIDRDRTYEQYF. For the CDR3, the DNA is TGTGCCAGTAGTATAGACCGGGACAGGACCTACGAGCAGTACTTC.

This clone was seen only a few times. This CDR3 is CASSPQPYQETQYF. The CDR3 region has the DNA TGTGCCAGCAGCCCGCAGCCGTACCAAGAGACCCAGTACTTC. V usage is TRBV5-6 and J usage is TRBJ2-5; D is unclear. V dropped 4 bases and J dropped 0 bases, with 10 bases sitting between them. The CDR3 totals 14 residues. CDR1 is SGHDT and CDR2 is YYEEEE in the germline V gene.

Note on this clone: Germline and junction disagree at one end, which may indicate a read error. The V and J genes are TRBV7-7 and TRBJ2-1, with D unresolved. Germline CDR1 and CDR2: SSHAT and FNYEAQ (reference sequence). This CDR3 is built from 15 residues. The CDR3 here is CASSLYGGNSNEQFF. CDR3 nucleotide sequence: TGTGCTAGCAGCTTGTATGGCGGCAATTCCAATGAGCAGTTCTTC.

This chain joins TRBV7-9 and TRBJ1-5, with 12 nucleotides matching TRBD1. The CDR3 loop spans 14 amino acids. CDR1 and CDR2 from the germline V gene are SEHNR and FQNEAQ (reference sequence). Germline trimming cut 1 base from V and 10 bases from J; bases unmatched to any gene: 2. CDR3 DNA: TGTGCCAGCAGCTTAGGGGACAGGGGGCTCCCCCAGCATTTT. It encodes CASSLGDRGLPQHF.

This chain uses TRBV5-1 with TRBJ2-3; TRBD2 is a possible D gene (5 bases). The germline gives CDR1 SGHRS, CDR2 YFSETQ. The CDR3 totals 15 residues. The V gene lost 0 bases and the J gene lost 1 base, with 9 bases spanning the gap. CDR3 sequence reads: CASSLGGGRTDTQYF. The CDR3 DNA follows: TGCGCCAGCAGCTTGGGTGGCGGGCGCACAGATACGCAGTATTTT.